This entry lists 5 T cell receptor beta chains sequenced from one sample in a study of blood T cell repertoires in COVID-19 (dated by TCRdb to between 2020 and 2021). The library relied on the immunoSEQ multiplex PCR assay. TCRdb took this table from immuneACCESS and kept in-frame rearrangements with V and J called. Such tables lack part of the clones; where checked against another copy, unresolved V genes explain under half of the gap, and the rest is unexplained. Recorded for this sample are about 140,000 clones; roughly 84% of them occurred a single time. The top ten hold 5.5% of the sample. Sequences were obtained from PBMCs or T cells enriched from blood (not recorded which). The receptors were gathered from a man aged 35-49 years with acute COVID-19.

The chain is built from TRBV28 and TRBJ1-6; the match to TRBD1 covers 8 bases. The germline V gene has CDR1 MDHEN and CDR2 SYDVKM. The CDR3 covers 16 residues. V trimming: 1 base; J trimming: 11 bases; junction bases outside the gene matches: 10. Here the CDR3 DNA reads TGTGCCAGCAGTTTATTGGGGGCAGGGGGCGGGCCACCCCTCCACTTT. Protein sequence: CASSLLGAGGGPPLHF.

The V and J genes are TRBV7-2 and TRBJ2-5, with D possibly matching TRBD1 (5 bases). V lost 6 bases, J lost 1 base, and 18 bases lay in between. The V gene's germline CDR1 is SGHTA and CDR2 FQGNSA. The CDR3 sequence is 16 residues long. CDR3 sequence reads: CASSSVSIQGQETQYF. CDR3 nucleotide sequence: TGTGCCAGCAGTTCGGTCTCGATCCAGGGCCAAGAGACCCAGTACTTC.

The J gene is TRBJ2-1, the V gene TRBV28; 7 nucleotides match TRBD2. J lost 5 bases, V lost 2 bases, and 9 bases had no gene match. This CDR3 is 16 amino acids long. Germline V CDR1 and CDR2: MDHEN, SYDVKM. The CDR3 protein is CASSLGLRETHNEQFF. DNA of the CDR3: TGTGCCAGCAGTTTAGGGTTGCGGGAGACCCACAATGAGCAGTTCTTC.

This chain connects TRBV7-2 to TRBJ1-3; D is perhaps TRBD1 (6 bases). Germline loops: CDR1 SGHTA, CDR2 FQGNSA. The CDR3 contains 15 residues. V lost 5 bases and J 4 bases, leaving 15 bases between the germline ends. The CDR3 is CASSRGGGGGNTIYF. The CDR3 nucleotides are TGTGCCAGCAGCCGTGGGGGCGGGGGCGGAAACACCATATATTTT.

The chain links TRBV27 to TRBJ1-5, with TRBD1 identical over 7 bases. With V trimmed by 5 bases and J by 4 bases, 8 bases remained unmatched. The CDR3 is 15 amino acids. The V gene's germline CDR1 is MNHEY and CDR2 SMNVEV (reference sequence). DNA for the CDR3: TGTGCCAGCAGTCCTGACAGGGACCGAAATCAGCCCCAGCATTTT. As protein: CASSPDRDRNQPQHF.